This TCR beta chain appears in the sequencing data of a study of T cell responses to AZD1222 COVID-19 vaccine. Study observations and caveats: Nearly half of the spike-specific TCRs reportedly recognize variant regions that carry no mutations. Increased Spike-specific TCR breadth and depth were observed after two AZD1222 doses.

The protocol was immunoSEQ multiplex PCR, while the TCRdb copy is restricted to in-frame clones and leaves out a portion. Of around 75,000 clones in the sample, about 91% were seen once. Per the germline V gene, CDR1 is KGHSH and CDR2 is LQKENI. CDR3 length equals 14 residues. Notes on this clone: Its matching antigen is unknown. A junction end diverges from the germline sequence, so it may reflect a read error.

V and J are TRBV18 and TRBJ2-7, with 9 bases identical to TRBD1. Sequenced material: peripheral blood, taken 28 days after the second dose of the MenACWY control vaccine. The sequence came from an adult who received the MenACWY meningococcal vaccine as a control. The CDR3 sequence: CASSPPGQGYEQYF. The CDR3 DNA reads TGTGCCAGCTCGCCACCGGGACAGGGTTACGAGCAGTACTTC.